This entry features one T cell receptor (beta chain) sequence. This CDR3 has 12 amino acids. Trimming stripped 5 bases from V and 12 bases from J, with 14 bases between. Germline V lookup: CDR1 SGHVS, CDR2 FQNEAQ. The sample is drawn from a study of shared clonotypes between healthy human individuals. TCRdb's copy holds only in-frame clones and misses some; the assay was immunoSEQ multiplex PCR. Of about 730,000 clones in the sample, 72% are singletons; the top ten hold approximately 1.8%. This clonotype was obtained from a woman aged 30 to 39 in good health. The sample taken for sequencing was memory CD4+ T cells sorted from blood. Subset specified: CD45RA-negative fraction. V and J are TRBV7-8 and TRBJ2-1, with D possibly TRBD1 on 5 matching bases. CDR3 sequence (DNA): TGTGCCAGCAGCCCCGTTGCTCAGGGGCAGTTCTTC. It encodes CASSPVAQGQFF.